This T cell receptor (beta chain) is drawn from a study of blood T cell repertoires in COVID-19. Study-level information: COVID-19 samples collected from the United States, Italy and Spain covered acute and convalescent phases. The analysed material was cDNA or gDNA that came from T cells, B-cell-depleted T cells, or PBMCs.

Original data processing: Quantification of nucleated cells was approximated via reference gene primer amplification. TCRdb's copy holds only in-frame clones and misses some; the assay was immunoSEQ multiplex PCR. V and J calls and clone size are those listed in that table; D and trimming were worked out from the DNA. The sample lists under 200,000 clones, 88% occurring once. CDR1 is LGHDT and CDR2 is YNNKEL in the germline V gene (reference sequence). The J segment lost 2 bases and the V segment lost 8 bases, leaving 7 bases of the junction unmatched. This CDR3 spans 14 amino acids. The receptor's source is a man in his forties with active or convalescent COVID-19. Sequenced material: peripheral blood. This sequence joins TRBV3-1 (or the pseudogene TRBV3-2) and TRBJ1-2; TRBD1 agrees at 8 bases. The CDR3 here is CASLRTGSNYGYTF. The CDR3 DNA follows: TGTGCCAGCCTGAGGACAGGGTCGAACTATGGCTACACCTTC.